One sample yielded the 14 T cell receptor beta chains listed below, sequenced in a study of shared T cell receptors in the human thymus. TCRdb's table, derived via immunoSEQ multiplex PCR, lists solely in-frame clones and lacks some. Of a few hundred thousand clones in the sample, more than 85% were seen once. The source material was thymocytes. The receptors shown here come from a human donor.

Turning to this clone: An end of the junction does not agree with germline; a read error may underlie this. The CDR3 region has the DNA TGCAGCGTATATCAGACAGGGAAGCAGCACTTC. It yields the protein CSVYQTGKQHF. The chain carries TRBV29-1 and TRBJ2-7; TRBD1 matches 7 bases. Germline V gene data show CDR1 as SQVTM and CDR2 as ANQGSEA. CDR3 length equals 11 residues.

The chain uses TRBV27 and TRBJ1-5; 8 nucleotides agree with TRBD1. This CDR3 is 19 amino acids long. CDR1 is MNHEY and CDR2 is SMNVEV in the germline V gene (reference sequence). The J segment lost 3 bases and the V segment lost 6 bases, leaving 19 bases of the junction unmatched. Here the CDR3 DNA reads TGTGCCAGCAGGCCATCCCGGGACAGGAAGATAATAATCAATCAGCCCCAGCATTTT. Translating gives CASRPSRDRKIIINQPQHF.

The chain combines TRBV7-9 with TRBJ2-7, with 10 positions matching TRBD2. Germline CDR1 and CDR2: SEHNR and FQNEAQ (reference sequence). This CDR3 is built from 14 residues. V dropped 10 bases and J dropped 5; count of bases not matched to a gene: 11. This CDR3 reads CATERAGGLDEQYF. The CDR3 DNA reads TGTGCCACCGAGAGAGCGGGAGGGCTGGACGAGCAGTACTTC.

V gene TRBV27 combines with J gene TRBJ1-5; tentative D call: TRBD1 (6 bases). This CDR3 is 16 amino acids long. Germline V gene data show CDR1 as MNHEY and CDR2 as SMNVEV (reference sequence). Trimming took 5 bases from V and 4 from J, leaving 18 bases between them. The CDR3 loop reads CASSPLPGHDNQPQHF. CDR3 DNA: TGTGCCAGCAGTCCCCTCCCGGGACACGATAATCAGCCCCAGCATTTT.

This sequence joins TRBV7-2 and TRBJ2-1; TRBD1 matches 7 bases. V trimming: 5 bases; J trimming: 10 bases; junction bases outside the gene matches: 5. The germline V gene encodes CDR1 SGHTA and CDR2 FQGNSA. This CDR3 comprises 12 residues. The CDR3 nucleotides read TGTGCCAGCAGCCGTCGGACAGGCGAGCAGTTCTTC. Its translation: CASSRRTGEQFF.

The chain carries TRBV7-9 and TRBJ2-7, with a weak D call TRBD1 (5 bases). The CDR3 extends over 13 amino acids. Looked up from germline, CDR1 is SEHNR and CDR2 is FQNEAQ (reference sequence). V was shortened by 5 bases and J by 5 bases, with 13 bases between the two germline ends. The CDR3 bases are TGTGCCAGCAGCGCCCCCACAGGACACGAGCAGTACTTC. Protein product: CASSAPTGHEQYF.

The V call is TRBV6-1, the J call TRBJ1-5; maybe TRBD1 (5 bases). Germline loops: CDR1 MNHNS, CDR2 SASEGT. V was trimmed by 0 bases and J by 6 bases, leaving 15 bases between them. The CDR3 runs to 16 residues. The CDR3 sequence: CASSEAGQGDFQPQHF. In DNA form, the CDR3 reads TGTGCCAGCAGTGAAGCTGGCCAGGGAGATTTTCAGCCCCAGCATTTT.

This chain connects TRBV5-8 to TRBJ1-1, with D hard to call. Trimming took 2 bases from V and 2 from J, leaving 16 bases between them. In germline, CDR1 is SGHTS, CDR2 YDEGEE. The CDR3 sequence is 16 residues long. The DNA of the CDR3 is TGTGCCAGCAGCTTATTGGAGGGTCTCCATAACACTGAAGCTTTCTTT. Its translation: CASSLLEGLHNTEAFF.

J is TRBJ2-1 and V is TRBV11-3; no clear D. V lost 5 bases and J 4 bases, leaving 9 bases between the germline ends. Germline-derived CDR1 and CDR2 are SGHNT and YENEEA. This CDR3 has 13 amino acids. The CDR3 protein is CASSLPQYNEQFF. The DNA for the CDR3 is TGTGCCAGCAGCCTTCCACAATACAATGAGCAGTTCTTC.

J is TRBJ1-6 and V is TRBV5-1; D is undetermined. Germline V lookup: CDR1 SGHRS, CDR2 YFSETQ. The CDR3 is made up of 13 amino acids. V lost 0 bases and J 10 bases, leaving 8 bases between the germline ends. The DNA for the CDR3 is TGCGCCAGCAGCTTGGTTTCGGCCTCACCCCTCCACTTT. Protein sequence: CASSLVSASPLHF. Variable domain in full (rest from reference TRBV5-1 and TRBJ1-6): KAGVTQTPRYLIKTRGQQVTLSCSPISGHRSVSWYQQTPGQGLQFLFEYFSETQRNKGNFPGRFSGRQFSNSRSEMNVSTLELGDSALYLCASSLVSASPLHFGNGTRLTVT.

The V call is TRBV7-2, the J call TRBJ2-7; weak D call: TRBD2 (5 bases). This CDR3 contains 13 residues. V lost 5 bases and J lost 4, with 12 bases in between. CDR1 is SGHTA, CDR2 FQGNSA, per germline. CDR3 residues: CASSPAWTYEQYF. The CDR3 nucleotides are TGTGCCAGCAGCCCCGCATGGACTTACGAGCAGTACTTC.

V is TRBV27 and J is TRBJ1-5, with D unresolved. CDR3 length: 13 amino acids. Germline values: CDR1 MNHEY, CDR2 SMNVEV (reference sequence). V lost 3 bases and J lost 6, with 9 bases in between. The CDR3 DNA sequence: TGTGCCAGCAGTTTTCGTCGGACTCAGCCCCAGCATTTT. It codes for CASSFRRTQPQHF.

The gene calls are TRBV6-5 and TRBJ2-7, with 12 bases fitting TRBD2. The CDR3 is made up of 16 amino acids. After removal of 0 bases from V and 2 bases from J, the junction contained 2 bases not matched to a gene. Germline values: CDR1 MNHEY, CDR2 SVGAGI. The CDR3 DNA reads TGTGCCAGCAGTTACTCGTCTAGCGGGAGGGCCTACGAGCAGTACTTC. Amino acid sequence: CASSYSSSGRAYEQYF.

The CDR3, as DNA: TGTGCCAGCAGTCTCCAACGATCCTACGAGCAGTACTTC. Encoded protein: CASSLQRSYEQYF. The rearrangement joins TRBV27 to TRBJ2-7, with D uncertain. CDR1 is MNHEY, CDR2 SMNVEV, per germline (reference sequence). This CDR3 comprises 13 residues. V was cut by 5 bases and J by 1 base, with 9 bases left in between.